These 19 T cell receptor beta chains came from one sample sequenced in a study of molecular identifiers for immune sequencing clone quantification. TCRdb used MiXCR to reprocess the PCR reads, holding one entry per CDR3 protein. The sample lists about 35,000 distinct CDR3 sequences, about a fifth seen once, with under 1.3% in the top ten. Sequences were obtained from naive CD8+ T cells from blood, with Jurkat cell RNA spiked in. This sample's subset: FACS-sorted CD8+CD4-CCR7+CD45RA+ naive T cells. The receptors stem from a human donor in good health. Some libraries in this study had Jurkat cell RNA spiked in.

The sample holds many counts of this clonotype. The rearrangement uses TRBV12-3 or TRBV12-4 and TRBJ2-7; D may be TRBD2 (6 bases). The CDR3 is 15 residues long. The V and J ends lost 3 bases and 5 bases respectively, with 17 bases between them. The CDR3 DNA reads TGTGCCAGCAGTTTGCTTGGGGAAGGGGAGGACGAGCAGTACTTC. This gives the protein CASSLLGEGEDEQYF.

This clonotype has only a few counts. The chain couples TRBV5-6 to TRBJ2-7; the D call may be TRBD1 or TRBD2 (5 bases each). Trimming took off 1 base at V and 5 bases at J, with 10 bases between the two ends. The CDR3 spans 13 residues. The germline V gene encodes CDR1 SGHDT and CDR2 YYEEEE. CDR3: CASSLRGVDEQYF. The CDR3 DNA is TGTGCCAGCAGCTTGCGGGGCGTCGACGAGCAGTACTTC.

In its sample, this clonotype was seen many times. V is TRBV7-9 and J is TRBJ2-2; D is unresolved. CDR3 length: 14 amino acids. Between the trimmed V and J ends, which lost 8 bases and 5 bases, there was a span of 15 bases. Germline assignment: CDR1 SEHNR and CDR2 FQNEAQ (reference sequence). The CDR3 region has the DNA TGTGCCAGCCTTAACCCCGGCGAGACCGGGGAGCTGTTTTTT. It yields the protein CASLNPGETGELFF.

This clonotype has at least ten counts. The rearrangement uses TRBV2 and TRBJ1-5; a weak D match, TRBD1 (6 bases). The CDR3 has 15 residues. Germline loops: CDR1 SNHLY, CDR2 FYNNEI. V lost 6 bases and J 2 bases, leaving 14 bases between the germline ends. The CDR3 spells CASRVRGGGNQPQHF. The CDR3, as DNA: TGTGCCAGCAGAGTCCGCGGGGGCGGCAATCAGCCCCAGCATTTT.

In this sample, this clonotype turned up many times. V is TRBV7-9 and J is TRBJ2-5; TRBD2 matches at 12 bases. Per germline, CDR1 SEHNR and CDR2 FQNEAQ (reference sequence). CDR3 size: 18 residues. V gave up 1 base and J gave up 0 bases; unmatched junction bases: 6. CDR3 region: CASSLGLAGVTDQETQYF. The CDR3 coding sequence is TGTGCCAGCAGCTTAGGACTAGCGGGAGTTACGGACCAAGAGACCCAGTACTTC.

This clonotype was observed at least ten times. The chain combines TRBV11-3 with TRBJ1-1; D not resolved. Germline V gives CDR1 SGHNT, CDR2 YENEEA. Trimming took 3 bases from V and 2 from J, leaving 10 bases between them. This CDR3 comprises 14 residues. DNA for the CDR3: TGTGCCAGCAGCTTGGGCAGCCGTAACACTGAAGCTTTCTTT. Its protein is CASSLGSRNTEAFF.

Many counts were recorded for this clonotype. CDR3 DNA sequence: TGTGCCAGCAGCCAAGGCTCAGCGGACCCACTTAGGGACGAGCAGTACTTC. Protein sequence: CASSQGSADPLRDEQYF. The rearrangement links TRBV4-2 to TRBJ2-7, with a possible D match to TRBD2 (5 bases). This CDR3 contains 17 residues. Trimming left V 1 base short and J 5 bases short, with 21 bases between. Germline CDR1 reads LGHNA; CDR2 reads YNFKEQ.

This clonotype was seen at least ten times. V is TRBV7-9 and J is TRBJ2-7; 7 bases match TRBD2. Germline CDR1 reads SEHNR; CDR2 reads FQNEAQ (reference sequence). V trimming: 5 bases; J trimming: 0 bases; junction bases outside the gene matches: 4. The CDR3 totals 14 residues. DNA of the CDR3: TGTGCCAGCAGCCCCCGGGACTACTCCTACGAGCAGTACTTC. Translated, it gives CASSPRDYSYEQYF.

This clonotype was counted ten times or more. The J gene is TRBJ2-3, the V gene TRBV27; the match to TRBD1 covers 7 bases. This CDR3 is 16 amino acids long. The V gene end was trimmed by 3 bases and the J gene end by 3 bases; junction bases not matched to a gene: 9. Per the germline V gene, CDR1 is MNHEY and CDR2 is SMNVEV (reference sequence). The DNA of the CDR3 is TGTGCCAGCAGTTTCCTAGGGGGCTTCGTAACAGATACGCAGTATTTT. It yields the protein CASSFLGGFVTDTQYF.

This clonotype was seen repeatedly, ten times or more. The genes are TRBV7-9 and TRBJ2-3; 9 bases are a match to TRBD1. This CDR3 is 14 amino acids long. The germline V gene has CDR1 SEHNR and CDR2 FQNEAQ (reference sequence). With 8 bases clipped from V and 2 bases from J, the junction kept 5 bases outside the gene matches. DNA of the CDR3: TGTGCCAGCGGGGGGGACAGGGTCACAGATACGCAGTATTTT. Encoded protein: CASGGDRVTDTQYF.

This clonotype was counted ten times or more. The V and J genes are TRBV27 and TRBJ2-2; the D is unclear. The CDR3 is 11 amino acids. In germline, CDR1 is MNHEY, CDR2 SMNVEV (reference sequence). V was pared by 3 bases and J by 6 bases, with 2 bases between. The chain's CDR3 is CASSFPGELFF. CDR3 bases: TGTGCCAGCAGTTTCCCCGGGGAGCTGTTTTTT.

This clonotype was counted ten times or more. The chain has TRBV27 and TRBJ2-1, with D unresolved. Per germline, CDR1 MNHEY and CDR2 SMNVEV (reference sequence). The V end lost 2 bases, the J end lost 8 bases, and 16 bases lay between the germline ends. The CDR3 is made up of 15 amino acids. The CDR3 DNA sequence: TGTGCCAGCAGTTTAATAGGGTCCGGCGCGGATGAGCAGTTCTTC. It specifies CASSLIGSGADEQFF.

The table lists this clonotype with a few counts. The chain combines TRBV5-1 with TRBJ1-1; D not resolved. The CDR3 covers 14 residues. The germline V gene has CDR1 SGHRS and CDR2 YFSETQ. V shed 0 bases and J shed 5 bases, with 11 bases lying between them. The CDR3 here is CASSLAGIRTEAFF. As DNA, the CDR3 is TGCGCCAGCAGCTTGGCCGGTATCCGGACTGAAGCTTTCTTT.

This clonotype was seen repeatedly, ten times or more. The chain uses TRBV4-3 and TRBJ2-1, with D tentatively TRBD1 or TRBD2 (6 bases each). The V and J ends lost 3 bases and 8 bases respectively, with 20 bases between them. The CDR3 is 16 amino acids. Germline CDR1 LGHNA, CDR2 YSLEER. The CDR3 loop reads CASSQGRGAVSHEQFF. CDR3 nucleotides: TGCGCCAGCAGCCAGGGTAGGGGGGCCGTCTCCCATGAGCAGTTCTTC.

There are many counts of this clonotype. The rearrangement joins TRBV29-1 to TRBJ1-4; the D gene is possibly TRBD1 (6 bases). This CDR3 is 13 amino acids long. Between the trimmed V and J ends, which lost 4 bases and 7 bases, there was a span of 13 bases. CDR1 and CDR2 (germline): SQVTM, ANQGSEA. The CDR3 spells CSVVLGGPEKLFF. The CDR3 region has the DNA TGCAGCGTTGTTCTGGGGGGCCCTGAAAAACTGTTTTTT.

This clonotype was found many times. V usage is TRBV6-5 and J usage is TRBJ2-7; perhaps TRBD1 as D (6 bases). The CDR3 is 14 amino acids. V lost 2 bases to trimming and J lost 6 bases, with 14 bases between them. Germline V gene sequence: CDR1 MNHEY, CDR2 SVGAGI. In DNA form, the CDR3 reads TGTGCCAGCAGTTACACCGCGACAGGTACCGAGCAGTACTTC. Translating it yields CASSYTATGTEQYF.

This clonotype was seen at least ten times. The chain recombines TRBV19 with TRBJ2-3; 9 bases fit TRBD1. The CDR3 contains 16 residues. The germline V gene encodes CDR1 LNHDA and CDR2 SQIVND (reference sequence). Trimming at V came to 5 bases and at J to 8 bases, leaving 14 bases not matched to a gene. The CDR3 DNA follows: TGTGCCAGTAGTCCGACTGGGACAGGGATCACCGGTACGCAGTATTTT. Translating it yields CASSPTGTGITGTQYF.

This clonotype occurred many times. The germline gene is not matched at one end of the junction; a read error may be the cause. V usage is TRBV7-9 and J usage is TRBJ2-7; no firm D call. The CDR3 covers 13 residues. The germline V gene encodes CDR1 SEHNR and CDR2 FQNEAQ (reference sequence). The CDR3 nucleotides are TGTGCCAGCAGCAGCCCGGGTCTTATTGGCAGGCACTTC. Encoded protein: CASSSPGLIGRHF. The full variable domain, completed using reference TRBV7-9 and TRBJ2-7, is DTGVSQNPRHKITKRGQNVTFRCDPISEHNRLYWYRQTLGQGPEFLTYFQNEAQLEKSRLLSDRFSAERPKGSFSTLEIQRTEQGDSAMYLCASSSPGLIGRHFGPGTRLTVT.

In regard to this clonotype: A much larger clone sits a single nucleotide away, making a read error possible. V usage is TRBV5-6 and J usage is TRBJ2-5, with no clear D. Germline CDR1 and CDR2: SGHDT and YYEEEE. CDR3 size: 12 residues. Trimming took 3 bases from V and 7 from J, leaving 10 bases between them. The CDR3 DNA is TGTGCCAGCAGCTCACCATCGGGGACCCAGTACTTC. It is translated as CASSSPSGTQYF.